Described below is a single T cell receptor beta chain sequence and its context. The antigen is undetermined. The data are from a study of OX40 agonist ivuxolimab in advanced cancers. The overall study: Patients received the agonistic anti-OX40 (CD134) antibody ivuxolimab. Dosing consisted of intravenous ivuxolimab at 0.01 to 10 mg/kg every 2 weeks.

The CDR3 consists of 20 residues. The junction had 13 bases not matched to a gene; V was cut back by 2 bases and J by 4 bases. Germline-derived CDR1 and CDR2 are SGDLS and YYNGEE. Assay: immunoSEQ multiplex PCR; the TCRdb copy retains only in-frame clones and omits some. The sample lists 99,000 or so clones; 85% to 95% were seen once. Study results and limitations: Dose levels from 0.1 to 3.0 mg/kg saw CD4+ and CD8+ blood T cells expand clonally by week 6.

The sequences come from CD4+ or CD8+ T cells sorted from blood, collected in a trial of the OX40 agonist ivuxolimab. This chain joins TRBV9 and TRBJ2-1, with 15 positions matching TRBD2. This receptor was taken from an adult with an advanced solid tumor such as melanoma, head and neck, liver or kidney cancer. The CDR3 here is CASSVTPGTSGGHKYNEQFF. In nucleotides, the CDR3 is TGTGCCAGCAGCGTGACTCCCGGGACTAGCGGGGGGCACAAATACAATGAGCAGTTCTTC.